The next 3 T cell receptor beta chains were all read from a single sample in a study of cytomegalovirus exposure and HLA in healthy donors. The PCR was carried out with 60 Vbeta primers and 13 Jbeta primers. Here immunoSEQ multiplex PCR was the method, and the copy in TCRdb shows in-frame clones only, minus some. The table lists about 140,000 clones, roughly 73% of them singletons. Sequencing was carried out using PBMCs. The receptors derive from a man in his late teens or twenties in good health and CMV-seropositive.

The chain has TRBV4-1 and TRBJ2-7, with TRBD2 matching 8 bases. Germline V lookup: CDR1 MGHRA, CDR2 YSYEKL. The CDR3 is made up of 14 amino acids. V dropped 4 bases and J dropped 4; count of bases not matched to a gene: 6. CDR3 nucleotides: TGCGCCAGCAGCCTTTCGACGGGGGGGTACGAGCAGTACTTC. Residues: CASSLSTGGYEQYF.

The chain employs TRBV28 and TRBJ2-7, with D possibly TRBD1 on 5 matching bases. The CDR3 runs to 14 residues. Trimming removed 6 bases at V and 3 bases at J, with 15 bases between. CDR1 is MDHEN and CDR2 is SYDVKM in the germline V gene. CDR3 DNA sequence: TGTGCCAGCAGCAACAGGTACAATGACTACGAGCAGTACTTC. It translates to CASSNRYNDYEQYF.

V gene TRBV7-9 combines with J gene TRBJ2-2, with 11 nucleotides matching TRBD1. With 5 bases clipped from V and 4 bases from J, the junction kept 6 bases outside the gene matches. The V gene's germline CDR1 is SEHNR and CDR2 FQNEAQ (reference sequence). The CDR3 runs 16 residues. CDR3 sequence (DNA): TGTGCCAGCAGCCAAGGGACAGGGGGGACCACCGGGGAGCTGTTTTTT. It yields the protein CASSQGTGGTTGELFF.